Here is one TCR beta chain with its context. This sample is drawn from a study of blood T cell repertoires in COVID-19. The CDR3 covers 13 residues. Germline lookup yields CDR1 LNHDA and CDR2 SQIVND (reference sequence). Trimming pared 10 bases from V and 6 bases from J, leaving 15 bases between. Sequencing used immunoSEQ multiplex PCR; TCRdb keeps in-frame clones, though not all of them. This sample has 95,000 to 150,000 clones, with around 80% found just once. The sample comprised peripheral blood. This TCR was sampled from a man in his sixties with active or convalescent COVID-19. The chain is built from TRBV19 and TRBJ1-4, with a possible D match to TRBD1 (6 bases). The CDR3 DNA is TGTGCCACCGCGGACAGACTCCATGAAAAACTGTTTTTT. Encoded protein: CATADRLHEKLFF.